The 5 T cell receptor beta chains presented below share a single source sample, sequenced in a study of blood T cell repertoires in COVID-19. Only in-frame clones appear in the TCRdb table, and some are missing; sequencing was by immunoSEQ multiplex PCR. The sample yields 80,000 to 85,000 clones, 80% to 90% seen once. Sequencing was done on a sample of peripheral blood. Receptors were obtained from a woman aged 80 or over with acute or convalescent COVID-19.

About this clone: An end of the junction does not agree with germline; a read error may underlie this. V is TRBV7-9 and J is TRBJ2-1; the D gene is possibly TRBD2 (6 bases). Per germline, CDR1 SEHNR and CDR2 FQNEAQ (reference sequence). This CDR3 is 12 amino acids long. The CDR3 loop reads CASSLEKGLKVF. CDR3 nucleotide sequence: TGTGCCAGCAGCTTAGAGAAGGGACTCAAGGTCTTC. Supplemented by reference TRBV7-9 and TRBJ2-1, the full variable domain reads DTGVSQNPRHKITKRGQNVTFRCDPISEHNRLYWYRQTLGQGPEFLTYFQNEAQLEKSRLLSDRFSAERPKGSFSTLEIQRTEQGDSAMYLCASSLEKGLKVFGPGTRLTVL.

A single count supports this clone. Here the CDR3 DNA reads TGCGCCAGCAGCGCGGCTAGCGGGAGCCCAGATACGCAGTATTTT. Translation: CASSAASGSPDTQYF. The genes are TRBV5-1 and TRBJ2-3; 10 nucleotides match TRBD2. Germline values: CDR1 SGHRS, CDR2 YFSETQ. V was pared by 4 bases and J by 4 bases, with 6 bases of the junction left unmatched. This CDR3 comprises 15 residues.

In nucleotides, the CDR3 is TGTGCCAGCAGCCCACAGGGAAGTAGGACCTACGAGCAGTACTTC. Translation: CASSPQGSRTYEQYF. The rearrangement links TRBV6-5 to TRBJ2-7; the D gene is possibly TRBD1 (6 bases). In germline, CDR1 is MNHEY, CDR2 SVGAGI. This CDR3 is 15 amino acids long. V was clipped by 6 bases and J by 2 bases, with 17 bases between them.

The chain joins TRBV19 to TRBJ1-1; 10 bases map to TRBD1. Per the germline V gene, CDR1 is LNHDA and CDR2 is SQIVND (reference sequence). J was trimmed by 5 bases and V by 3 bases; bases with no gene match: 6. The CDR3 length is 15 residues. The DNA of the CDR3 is TGTGCCAGTAGTATTGGGACAGGGGTTGGGACTGAAGCTTTCTTT. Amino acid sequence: CASSIGTGVGTEAFF.

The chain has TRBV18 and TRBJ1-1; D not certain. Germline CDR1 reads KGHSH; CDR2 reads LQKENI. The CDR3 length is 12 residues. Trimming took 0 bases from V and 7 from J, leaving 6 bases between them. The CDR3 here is CASSPPTYEAFF. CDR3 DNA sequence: TGTGCCAGCTCACCACCAACCTATGAAGCTTTCTTT.